Below are 22 T cell receptor beta chains sequenced from a single sample in a study of T cell responses to AZD1222 COVID-19 vaccine. The table came from immunoSEQ multiplex PCR; TCRdb's copy has only in-frame clones and leaves some out. The sample consists of 120,000 or so clones, about 88% of them appearing once. This specimen consisted of peripheral blood, obtained on day 0 of AZD1222 vaccination. The receptors were sampled from an adult in good health.

The chain uses TRBV10-3 and TRBJ2-1; 7 bases line up with TRBD2. Germline V gene lookup returns CDR1 ENHRY and CDR2 SYGVKD. This CDR3 contains 15 residues. J lost 4 bases, V lost 3 bases, and 6 bases had no gene match. CDR3 nucleotide sequence: TGTGCCATCAGTGATCCGGGACTATCTTACAATGAGCAGTTCTTC. Its protein is CAISDPGLSYNEQFF.

This clone turned up a few times. The rearrangement links TRBV4-1 to TRBJ2-7; D may match TRBD1 or TRBD2 (5 bases each). This CDR3 spans 13 amino acids. V was pared by 4 bases and J by 5 bases, with 12 bases between. The germline V gene has CDR1 MGHRA and CDR2 YSYEKL. The CDR3 loop is CASSRGIRDEQYF. The DNA of the CDR3 is TGCGCCAGCAGCCGGGGGATTAGGGACGAGCAGTACTTC.

The CDR3 loop reads CASSAGGGVSYNEQFF. CDR3 bases: TGTGCCAGTAGCGCAGGAGGGGGGGTCTCCTACAATGAGCAGTTCTTC. This chain uses TRBV19 with TRBJ2-1; D is perhaps TRBD2 (7 bases). Trimming took off 6 bases at V and 0 bases at J, with 15 bases between the two ends. This CDR3 spans 16 amino acids. Germline CDR1 and CDR2: LNHDA and SQIVND (reference sequence).

This clone was seen a few times. This chain uses TRBV11-2 with TRBJ1-5; tentative D call: TRBD1 (6 bases). CDR1 is SGHAT and CDR2 is FQNNGV in the germline V gene. This CDR3 region has 15 residues. Trimming took off 1 base at V and 7 bases at J, with 14 bases between the two ends. The CDR3 DNA is TGTGCCAGCAGCTTAGGAAGGGGGGGAGACCAGCCCCAGCATTTT. Its translation: CASSLGRGGDQPQHF.

J is TRBJ2-2 and V is TRBV19; the match to TRBD2 covers 9 bases. Germline V gene lookup returns CDR1 LNHDA and CDR2 SQIVND (reference sequence). The J segment lost 6 bases and the V segment lost 3 bases, leaving 5 bases of the junction unmatched. The CDR3 consists of 15 residues. This chain's CDR3 is CASSIGGGAAGELFF. In nucleotides, the CDR3 is TGTGCCAGTAGTATTGGCGGGGGGGCCGCCGGGGAGCTGTTTTTT.

This chain links TRBV21-1 with TRBJ2-1; the table's D call of TRBD2 was not tested on the DNA. TRBV21-1 is designated a pseudogene. CDR3 size: 11 residues. In DNA, the CDR3 is TGTGCCAGCAGCACGGAGGGACTGGAGTTCTTC. This encodes CASSTEGLEFF.

V is TRBV25-1 and J is TRBJ1-1; no clear D. Trimming took off 6 bases at V and 0 bases at J, with 11 bases between the two ends. Germline CDR1 is MGHDK and CDR2 is SYGVNS. CDR3 length: 14 amino acids. DNA of the CDR3: TGTGCCAGCAGCCACTGGGCGATGAACACTGAAGCTTTCTTT. It is translated as CASSHWAMNTEAFF.

The rearrangement links TRBV5-1 to TRBJ1-2; D possibly corresponds to TRBD1 (5 bases). CDR1 is SGHRS, CDR2 YFSETQ, per germline. V lost 2 bases and J 0 bases, leaving 14 bases between the germline ends. The length of the CDR3 is 16 residues. CDR3 sequence: CASSFYRSGSNYGYTF. CDR3 bases: TGCGCCAGCAGCTTTTACAGGTCCGGCTCTAACTATGGCTACACCTTC.

V usage is TRBV18 and J usage is TRBJ1-1; a possible D gene is TRBD1 (6 bases). Trimming stripped 1 base from V and 1 base from J, with 7 bases between. The CDR3 spans 14 residues. Germline values: CDR1 KGHSH, CDR2 LQKENI. The CDR3 DNA reads TGTGCCAGCTCACCACAACAGGGGAACACTGAAGCTTTCTTT. The encoded protein is CASSPQQGNTEAFF.

V and J are TRBV5-4 and TRBJ2-7; 13 positions agree with TRBD2. There are 19 residues in the CDR3. V was clipped by 2 bases and J by 1 base; unmatched bases: 12. The germline V gene has CDR1 SGHNT and CDR2 YYREEE (reference sequence). The CDR3 spells CASSLSEGLAGPKSYEQYF. For the CDR3, the DNA is TGTGCCAGCAGCTTAAGCGAGGGACTAGCGGGACCGAAATCCTACGAGCAGTACTTC.

The table lists this clone with a count of one. This chain uses TRBV5-6 with TRBJ1-6; a possible D gene is TRBD1 (6 bases). CDR3 length equals 14 residues. Germline assignment: CDR1 SGHDT and CDR2 YYEEEE. V lost 8 bases and J 7 bases, leaving 16 bases between the germline ends. The CDR3, as DNA: TGTGCCAGTCGTCCCGGGGGGCGGAATTCACCCCTCCACTTT. As protein: CASRPGGRNSPLHF.

CDR3 sequence: CASSYSNENTIYF. CDR3 sequence (DNA): TGTGCCAGCAGTTACTCGAATGAAAACACCATATATTTT. This chain links TRBV6-5 with TRBJ1-3; the D is unclear. V was pared by 0 bases and J by 6 bases, with 6 bases between. The CDR3 spans 13 residues. Germline CDR1 and CDR2: MNHEY and SVGAGI.

The rearrangement links TRBV7-9 to TRBJ1-2; D not certain. This CDR3 is 14 amino acids long. CDR1 is SEHNR, CDR2 FQNEAQ, per germline (reference sequence). V was cut by 0 bases and J by 2 bases, with 7 bases left in between. CDR3 nucleotides: TGTGCCAGCAGCTTAGCCGGGGTAAACTATGGCTACACCTTC. Residues: CASSLAGVNYGYTF.

The V and J genes are TRBV2 and TRBJ1-1; D remains ambiguous. Germline assignment: CDR1 SNHLY and CDR2 FYNNEI. The CDR3 loop spans 11 amino acids. V was clipped by 10 bases and J by 4 bases, with 10 bases between them. The CDR3 DNA reads as TGTGCCAAACAACAAGGCACTGAAGCTTTCTTT. This encodes CAKQQGTEAFF.

This clone was seen only a few times. The gene calls are TRBV3-1 (or the pseudogene TRBV3-2) and TRBJ1-1, with D tentatively TRBD1 (6 bases). The CDR3 runs 15 residues. Trimming left V 4 bases short and J 10 bases short, with 22 bases between. Germline CDR1 reads LGHDT; CDR2 reads YNNKEL (reference sequence). For the CDR3, the DNA is TGTGCCAGCAGCCTCCGGGACATAGGTTTTGTAGCAGCTTTCTTT. It is translated as CASSLRDIGFVAAFF.

V usage is TRBV4-1 and J usage is TRBJ2-3; 9 bases line up with TRBD2. V shed 0 bases, J shed 5 bases, and the junction held 6 bases outside the gene matches. This CDR3 is 16 amino acids long. CDR1 is MGHRA and CDR2 is YSYEKL in the germline V gene. The CDR3 region is CASSQEGGLAGDTQYF. CDR3 coding DNA: TGCGCCAGCAGCCAAGAAGGGGGACTAGCTGGAGATACGCAGTATTTT.

The chain joins TRBV5-1 to TRBJ1-2, with D possibly being TRBD1 (5 bases). CDR1 and CDR2 (germline): SGHRS, YFSETQ. Deletions cut 4 bases from V and 4 bases from J, with 8 bases between. The CDR3 has 12 residues. DNA of the CDR3: TGCGCCAGCAGCAACGGGGCCTATGGCTACACCTTC. Protein sequence: CASSNGAYGYTF.

The chain couples TRBV14 to TRBJ1-1; TRBD1 is a possible D gene (6 bases). CDR1 is SGHDN and CDR2 is FVKESK in the germline V gene. The CDR3 extends over 14 amino acids. Trimming shortened V by 4 bases and J by 7 bases, and 16 bases separated the two germline ends. DNA for the CDR3: TGTGCCAGCAGCCGAGTTCGACAGGCCAATGAAGCTTTCTTT. Its protein is CASSRVRQANEAFF.

The chain uses TRBV18 and TRBJ1-1; 8 bases match TRBD1. Losses at the gene ends were 4 bases for V and 1 base for J; bases not matched to a gene: 8. The length of the CDR3 is 16 residues. Looked up from germline, CDR1 is KGHSH and CDR2 is LQKENI. The CDR3 region is CASSRDRTPKNTEAFF. The CDR3 DNA is TGTGCCAGCTCACGGGACAGGACCCCAAAGAACACTGAAGCTTTCTTT.

This chain links TRBV12-3 or TRBV12-4 with TRBJ2-1; 7 bases match TRBD2. The CDR3 length is 13 residues. Trimming cost V 5 bases and J 8 bases; bases outside gene matches: 6. The CDR3 DNA reads TGTGCCAGCAGTCTTGGACTAGTCCATGAGCAGTTCTTC. Protein product: CASSLGLVHEQFF.

The chain joins TRBV9 to TRBJ1-1, with D uncertain. The CDR3 is made up of 14 amino acids. Trimming left V 3 bases short and J 2 bases short, with 11 bases between. CDR1 SGDLS and CDR2 YYNGEE come from the germline V gene. CDR3 coding DNA: TGTGCCAGCAGCGCGGACTTTTATAACACTGAAGCTTTCTTT. It codes for CASSADFYNTEAFF.

The count of this clone is one. The J gene is TRBJ1-4, the V gene TRBV6-1; D ambiguous. Per germline, CDR1 MNHNS and CDR2 SASEGT. Trimming removed 2 bases at V and 7 bases at J, with 17 bases between. The CDR3 is 16 amino acids. The DNA of the CDR3 is TGTGCCAGCAGTGAACCACCTCCCCGGCCTATTGAAAAACTGTTTTTT. It yields the protein CASSEPPPRPIEKLFF.